This T cell receptor beta chain was observed in a study of blood T cells in healthy people across ages. V was pared by 3 bases and J by 2 bases, with 4 bases of the junction left unmatched. The CDR3 is made up of 14 amino acids. Combining a sample-barcoded 5' primer with a J-beta primer mix, a second PCR ran for about 7 to 11 cycles. Each CDR3 protein gets one entry after TCRdb re-called the 5' RACE reads with MiXCR. The sample yields approximately 1,000,000 distinct CDR3 sequences, under 45% seen once. Findings and caveats of the study: Per million T cells, TCR beta diversity dropped about linearly as age rose. Lack of knowledge of donor CMV status possibly confounded expanded clonotype changes. There was a strong correlation between TCR beta diversity and naive T cell percentage.

The donors, all healthy, were Caucasians living in Russia, aged roughly 6 to 95. This clonotype appeared a few times. As yet, its antigen is unknown. Sequenced sample: blood. The rearrangement joins TRBV12-3 or TRBV12-4 to TRBJ2-7, with 7 bases matching TRBD2. The sequence derives from a woman between 55 and 75 years old in good health. The chain's CDR3 is CASSFSSGPYEQYF. For the CDR3, the DNA is TGTGCCAGCAGTTTTTCTAGCGGACCCTACGAGCAGTACTTC.